One sample yielded the 22 T cell receptor beta chains listed below, sequenced in a study of blood T cell repertoires in COVID-19. Sequencing was performed with immunoSEQ multiplex PCR; in TCRdb, only in-frame clones are kept and a portion is missing. The sample consists of approximately 250,000 clones, around nine tenths of them appearing once. Input material: peripheral blood. The origin of the receptors is a man in his forties or fifties with active or convalescent COVID-19.

The gene calls are TRBV27 and TRBJ2-7; D is unclear. The CDR3 runs 12 residues. Germline V CDR1 and CDR2: MNHEY, SMNVEV (reference sequence). Trimming removed 5 bases from V and 0 bases from J, with 5 bases in between. This chain's CDR3 is CASSPNSYEQYF. CDR3 coding DNA: TGTGCCAGCAGTCCCAACTCCTACGAGCAGTACTTC.

This clone was detected once. The chain uses TRBV11-1 and TRBJ2-5; D might be TRBD1 (6 bases). CDR1 is SGHAT and CDR2 is FQDESV in the germline V gene (reference sequence). The CDR3 has 14 amino acids. Trimming left V 8 bases short and J 5 bases short, with 18 bases between. DNA for the CDR3: TGTGCCAGCCGCAGGTCTACAGGGCCGGAGACCCAGTACTTC. This translates into CASRRSTGPETQYF.

The chain links TRBV12-5 to TRBJ1-1, with a tentative D call TRBD1 (6 bases). The CDR3 extends over 16 amino acids. V lost 0 bases and J lost 3, with 14 bases in between. Looked up from germline, CDR1 is LGHNT and CDR2 is FRNRAP. The CDR3, as DNA: TGTGCTAGTGGTTTGGTACTGTCCAGGGGACACACTGAAGCTTTCTTT. It encodes CASGLVLSRGHTEAFF. The entire variable domain, with the rest obtained from reference TRBV12-5 and TRBJ1-1, is as follows: DARVTQTPRHKVTEMGQEVTMRCQPILGHNTVFWYRQTMMQGLELLAYFRNRAPLDDSGMPKDRFSAEMPDATLATLKIQPSEPRDSAVYFCASGLVLSRGHTEAFFGQGTRLTVV.

This rearrangement joins TRBV7-3 to TRBJ1-1, with D possibly TRBD1 on 5 matching bases. Per the germline V gene, CDR1 is SGHTA and CDR2 is FQGTGA. The CDR3 contains 13 residues. The V gene lost 2 bases and the J gene lost 7 bases, with 11 bases spanning the gap. CDR3: CASSLGQGYEAFF. The DNA of the CDR3 is TGTGCCAGCAGCTTAGGGCAGGGTTATGAAGCTTTCTTT.

This rearrangement joins TRBV7-3 to TRBJ2-5; weak D call: TRBD2 (5 bases). Trimming left V 5 bases short and J 7 bases short, with 14 bases between. The germline CDR1 and CDR2 sequences are SGHTA and FQGTGA. The CDR3 is made up of 13 amino acids. This CDR3 is CASSLSNGGTQYF. CDR3 DNA: TGTGCCAGCAGCCTATCAAATGGAGGGACCCAGTACTTC.

The count of this clone is one. The chain recombines TRBV11-2 with TRBJ2-3, with unresolved D. This CDR3 comprises 11 residues. Germline loops: CDR1 SGHAT, CDR2 FQNNGV. Trimming removed 10 bases at V and 0 bases at J, with 5 bases between. The CDR3 DNA follows: TGTGCCACGTCGAGCACAGATACGCAGTATTTT. Its translation is CATSSTDTQYF.

This sequence joins TRBV7-9 and TRBJ2-1; 9 bases agree with TRBD2. The CDR3 covers 14 residues. Germline-derived CDR1 and CDR2 are SEHNR and FQNEAQ (reference sequence). Losses at the gene ends were 2 bases for V and 9 bases for J; bases not matched to a gene: 5. CDR3 in DNA: TGTGCCAGCAGCTTATTGGGCGGGAGGGTTGAGCAGTTCTTC. Translating gives CASSLLGGRVEQFF.

The gene calls are TRBV3-1 (or the pseudogene TRBV3-2) and TRBJ1-2; perhaps TRBD1 as D (5 bases). Germline CDR1 reads LGHDT; CDR2 reads YNNKEL (reference sequence). This CDR3 is built from 14 residues. Trimming cost V 3 bases and J 8 bases, with 16 bases left between them. The CDR3 region has the DNA TGTGCCAGCAGCCAGGTGACAGCCGTGCGGGGCTACACCTTC. The encoded protein is CASSQVTAVRGYTF.

The V call is TRBV19, the J call TRBJ2-7, with TRBD2 identical over 9 bases. V lost 5 bases, J lost 2 bases, and 1 base stayed unmatched. The CDR3 spans 13 residues. The germline V gene encodes CDR1 LNHDA and CDR2 SQIVND (reference sequence). The CDR3 DNA sequence: TGTGCCAGTAGTGCGGGGGGGACCTACGAGCAGTACTTC. Its protein is CASSAGGTYEQYF.

J is TRBJ1-2 and V is TRBV6-5; the match to TRBD1 covers 9 bases. V trimming: 5 bases; J trimming: 11 bases; junction bases outside the gene matches: 9. This CDR3 has 13 amino acids. CDR1 and CDR2 (germline): MNHEY, SVGAGI. CDR3 protein: CASSPMGQGAYTF. The CDR3, as DNA: TGTGCCAGCAGTCCCATGGGACAGGGTGCATACACCTTC.

This sequence joins TRBV5-1 and TRBJ1-6, with D tentatively TRBD1 (5 bases). There are 16 residues in the CDR3. Germline CDR1 and CDR2: SGHRS and YFSETQ. V shed 0 bases and J shed 5 bases, with 12 bases lying between them. The DNA for the CDR3 is TGCGCCAGCAGCTTGGGGCAAGGGGCCGATAATTCACCCCTCCACTTT. This translates into CASSLGQGADNSPLHF.

V gene TRBV9 combines with J gene TRBJ2-3; 10 positions match TRBD1. The V gene end was trimmed by 0 bases and the J gene end by 2 bases; junction bases not matched to a gene: 3. The germline gives CDR1 SGDLS, CDR2 YYNGEE. The CDR3 is 16 amino acids. CDR3: CASSVVDRGDTDTQYF. The CDR3 DNA is TGTGCCAGCAGCGTAGTGGACAGGGGGGACACAGATACGCAGTATTTT.

V is TRBV6-5 and J is TRBJ1-2, with 7 nucleotides matching TRBD1. CDR1 is MNHEY and CDR2 is SVGAGI in the germline V gene. The CDR3 is 13 residues long. V shed 9 bases and J 7 bases; nucleotides not matched to a gene: 11. The CDR3 DNA sequence: TGTGCCAGTACCCCCGACAGGGCGTTTGGCTACACCTTC. It is translated as CASTPDRAFGYTF.

This clone has more than one count but fewer than ten. CDR3 loop: CASSQGGSNYVSGNTIYF. The CDR3 DNA reads as TGTGCCAGCAGCCAGGGTGGCAGCAACTATGTCTCTGGAAACACCATATATTTT. The rearrangement uses TRBV3-1 (or the pseudogene TRBV3-2) and TRBJ1-3, with D unclear. The CDR3 covers 18 residues. Germline CDR1 reads LGHDT; CDR2 reads YNNKEL (reference sequence). Trimming removed 3 bases from V and 0 bases from J, with 18 bases in between.

This clone was seen only a few times. The rearrangement uses TRBV5-4 and TRBJ2-2; TRBD2 is a possible D gene (5 bases). This CDR3 comprises 16 residues. The germline V gene has CDR1 SGHNT and CDR2 YYREEE (reference sequence). V was shortened by 0 bases and J by 5 bases, with 14 bases between the two germline ends. The chain's CDR3 is CASSLAGEDKTGELFF. Here the CDR3 DNA reads TGTGCCAGCAGCTTGGCCGGGGAAGACAAAACCGGGGAGCTGTTTTTT.

This clone was seen once. The J gene is TRBJ1-3, the V gene TRBV9; D is perhaps TRBD1 (6 bases). V lost 4 bases to trimming and J lost 0 bases, with 14 bases between them. Germline V gene data show CDR1 as SGDLS and CDR2 as YYNGEE. This CDR3 has 16 residues. CDR3 nucleotides: TGTGCCAGCAGCCCCATGGACAGCTCCTCTGGAAACACCATATATTTT. It encodes CASSPMDSSSGNTIYF.

The chain joins TRBV19 to TRBJ1-4; 12 positions agree with TRBD1. The CDR3 has 20 residues. Germline CDR1 is LNHDA and CDR2 is SQIVND (reference sequence). Trimming cost V 5 bases and J 8 bases; bases outside gene matches: 21. This CDR3 reads CASSPDGQGTGGPRREKLFF. As DNA, the CDR3 is TGTGCCAGTAGTCCCGACGGCCAAGGGACAGGGGGCCCCAGGCGAGAAAAACTGTTTTTT. Based on the CDR3 plus reference TRBV19 and TRBJ1-4, the full variable domain is DGGITQSPKYLFRKEGQNVTLSCEQNLNHDAMYWYRQDPGQGLRLIYYSQIVNDFQKGDIAEGYSVSREKKESFPLTVTSAQKNPTAFYLCASSPDGQGTGGPRREKLFFGSGTQLSVL.

V and J are TRBV15 and TRBJ1-4; weak D call: TRBD1 (6 bases). V lost 0 bases and J 8 bases, leaving 19 bases between the germline ends. Germline-derived CDR1 and CDR2 are LNHNV and YYDKDF (reference sequence). This CDR3 contains 17 residues. CDR3 residues: CATSRDLIGTSSEKLFF. In DNA form, the CDR3 reads TGTGCCACCAGCAGAGACCTCATAGGGACATCTTCGGAAAAACTGTTTTTT.

This clone was found once. The chain employs TRBV28 and TRBJ1-1; a weak D match, TRBD1 (5 bases). The germline V gene encodes CDR1 MDHEN and CDR2 SYDVKM. The CDR3 totals 15 residues. The V end was cut by 6 bases, the J end by 0 bases, with 14 bases between. CDR3 residues: CASSSTGLMNTEAFF. CDR3 coding DNA: TGTGCCAGCAGCAGTACAGGTTTAATGAACACTGAAGCTTTCTTT.

V is TRBV7-2 and J is TRBJ2-7; a weak D match, TRBD2 (5 bases). V lost 1 base, J lost 3 bases, and 16 bases lay in between. CDR1 SGHTA and CDR2 FQGNSA come from the germline V gene. This CDR3 is 16 amino acids long. The CDR3 nucleotides read TGTGCCAGCAGCTTAGGCCCGTTTAGCGTCCACTACGAGCAGTACTTC. Its translation is CASSLGPFSVHYEQYF.

The chain combines TRBV19 with TRBJ2-2; D is perhaps TRBD2 (6 bases). The CDR3 spans 16 residues. The V gene lost 3 bases and the J gene lost 4 bases, with 15 bases spanning the gap. Germline V lookup: CDR1 LNHDA, CDR2 SQIVND (reference sequence). CDR3 protein: CASSMMASVPTGELFF. In nucleotides, the CDR3 is TGTGCCAGTAGTATGATGGCTAGCGTTCCCACCGGGGAGCTGTTTTTT.

The genes are TRBV7-9 and TRBJ2-1; TRBD2 aligns across 16 bases. The length of the CDR3 is 18 residues. Germline CDR1 SEHNR, CDR2 FQNEAQ (reference sequence). The V segment lost 6 bases and the J segment 5 bases; nucleotides outside the gene matches: 10. The CDR3 DNA sequence: TGTGCCAGCAGGAAGGGACTAGCGGGAGGGCCGGACGACAATGAGCAGTTCTTC. Its translation: CASRKGLAGGPDDNEQFF. Full variable domain (missing parts from reference TRBV7-9 and TRBJ2-1): DTGVSQNPRHKITKRGQNVTFRCDPISEHNRLYWYRQTLGQGPEFLTYFQNEAQLEKSRLLSDRFSAERPKGSFSTLEIQRTEQGDSAMYLCASRKGLAGGPDDNEQFFGPGTRLTVL.